This paragraph covers one TCR beta chain sequence. This clone's antigen is unknown. Base qualities are missing; no much larger clone stands one base away. The sample comes from a study of T cells after yellow fever vaccination (dated 2019 in TCRdb). The study in broad terms: The SMART-Seq v4 Ultra Low Input RNA kit was used to prepare libraries from fractions with low cell numbers. Two healthy male donors made up the cohort, one aged 18 to 29 years and the other aged 30 to 40 years. Bulk PBMC replicates and cell subsets were isolated from blood drawn at multiple timepoints before and after both primary and secondary immunization. To follow T-cell clones before and after primary and booster YFV17D yellow fever vaccination, bulk TCR alpha and beta repertoires were sequenced over time. Broader findings and caveats from the paper: The secondary T-cell response was found to be weaker but faster than the primary response, with a peak reached on day 5 rather than on day 15. A small share of clonotypes was detected in both CD4 and CD8 compartments, with the overlap likely arising from convergent recombination. Only a couple of donors were included in the study, so the extent to which the findings can be generalized is limited. Computational filtering was required because FACS-sorted repertoires could contain abundant contaminating clonotypes from the bulk population. After the booster, most clones that had expanded after primary vaccination were detected again (roughly 95% of CD4 and more than 85% of CD8), suggesting broad maintenance of memory.

The treatment or condition label, read with the paper, signifies: live attenuated yellow fever vaccine strain. At each blood-draw timepoint, two biological replicates of bulk PBMCs were collected. A standard Ficoll-Paque protocol was used to isolate PBMCs from peripheral blood. RNA was extracted with TriZol from bulk PBMCs, CD4 and CD8 fractions, and dextramer-positive and dextramer-negative fractions. CDR1 and CDR2 are drawn from the germline V gene (reference sequence): LNHNV, YYDKDF. V was cut back by 0 bases and J by 1 base, leaving a gap of 14 bases between them. Inclusive of the bounding cysteine and phenylalanine, the CDR3 is 17 residues long. The read is trimmed to its CDR3 DNA, 51 bases read in frame from base 1. Instrument on record: Illumina NovaSeq 6000. TCR cDNA was synthesized by 5'RACE template switching, which introduced a universal primer site and unique molecular identifiers. Priming for cDNA synthesis came from both the TCR alpha and TCR beta constant segments. Library amplification involved two PCR steps, and the second step added sample barcodes and sequencing adapters. Sequencing of libraries was done on Illumina HiSeq 2500 (2x100 bp) or NovaSeq (2x150 bp). The original methods were these. MIGEC was used to demultiplex reads and collapse the reads into UMI consensus sequences, and MiXCR was used for V(D)J alignment. Clonotypes responding to the vaccine were identified with edgeR on replicate PBMC samples, with the criteria of FDR below 0.01 and a log2 fold change above 5 up to day 15. Each bulk clonotype was labeled CD4 or CD8 based on which sequenced repertoire, CD4 or CD8, contained the clonotype at higher abundance. TCRdb took the public reads, trimmed them with fastp at Q25, ran MiXCR for clone calling and kept in-frame beta chains. Each entry merges the rows of one CDR3 protein and shows their most common DNA and genes. The V and J calls and clone size are TCRdb's, not the authors'. The sample table lists a few hundred thousand distinct CDR3 sequences, around 19% of them with a count of one. Over 15% of the sample lies in the top ten.

The sequence came from a man aged 18 to 29 who received the YFV17D yellow fever vaccine. The sequence is built from TRBV15 and TRBJ2-3, and possibly TRBD1, on 6 matching bases. The material was PBMCs, obtained before the yellow fever booster vaccination. The DNA sequence reads TGTGCCACCAGCAGAGATCCAGTGGGGGCCGGCACAGATACGCAGTATTTT. It codes for CATSRDPVGAGTDTQYF.